This T cell receptor (beta chain) was obtained from a study of T cells in localized non-small cell lung cancer. Repertoires were generated with immunoSEQ multiplex PCR, while TCRdb's copy carries only in-frame clones and drops some. The sample carries over 40,000 clones, roughly nine tenths recorded once. Comments on this clone: Antigen unknown.

Germline assignment: CDR1 LNHDA and CDR2 SQIVND (reference sequence). Losses at the gene ends were 5 bases for V and 5 bases for J; bases not matched to a gene: 4. The CDR3 sequence is 14 residues long. Study-level results: One tumor region alone was sequenced, and heterogeneity therefore remains possible. Median detection of top 100 tumor clones in adjacent lung was roughly 61 clones.

The sample here was peripheral blood, taken before any cancer treatment. V is TRBV19 and J is TRBJ2-2; TRBD1 matches 8 bases. The TCR was taken from a woman aged 18-49 years with stage III lung adenocarcinoma. The CDR3 protein is CASSPGGGTGELFF. The CDR3 bases are TGTGCCAGTAGTCCAGGGGGCGGGACCGGGGAGCTGTTTTTT.